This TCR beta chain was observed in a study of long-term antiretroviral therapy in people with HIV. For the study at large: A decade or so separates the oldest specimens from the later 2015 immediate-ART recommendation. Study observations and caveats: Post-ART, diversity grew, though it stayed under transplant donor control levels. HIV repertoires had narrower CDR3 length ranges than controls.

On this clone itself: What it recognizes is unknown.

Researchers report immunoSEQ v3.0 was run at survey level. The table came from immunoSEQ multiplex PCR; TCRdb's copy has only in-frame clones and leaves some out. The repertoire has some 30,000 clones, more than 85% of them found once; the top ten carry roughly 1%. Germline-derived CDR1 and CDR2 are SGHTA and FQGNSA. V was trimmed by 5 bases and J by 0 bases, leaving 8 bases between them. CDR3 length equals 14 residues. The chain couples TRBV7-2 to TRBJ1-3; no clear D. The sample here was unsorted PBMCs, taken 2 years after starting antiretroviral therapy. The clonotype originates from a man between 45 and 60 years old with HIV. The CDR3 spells CASSPGLSGNTIYF. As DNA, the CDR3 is TGTGCCAGCAGCCCGGGCCTCTCTGGAAACACCATATATTTT.